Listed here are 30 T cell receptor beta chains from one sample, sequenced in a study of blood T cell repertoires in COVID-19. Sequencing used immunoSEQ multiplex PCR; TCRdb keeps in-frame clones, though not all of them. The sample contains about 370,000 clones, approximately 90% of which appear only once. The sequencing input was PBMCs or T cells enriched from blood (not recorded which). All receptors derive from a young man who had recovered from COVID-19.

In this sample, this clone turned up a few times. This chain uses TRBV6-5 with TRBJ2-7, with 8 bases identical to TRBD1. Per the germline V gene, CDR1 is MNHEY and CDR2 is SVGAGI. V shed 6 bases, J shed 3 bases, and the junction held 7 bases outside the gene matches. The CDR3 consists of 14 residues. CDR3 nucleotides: TGTGCCAGCAGACCGGGACAGGTTGACTACGAGCAGTACTTC. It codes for CASRPGQVDYEQYF.

The CDR3 spells CASRSGSTEIYEQYF. CDR3 sequence (DNA): TGTGCCAGCAGGTCCGGGAGTACTGAGATCTACGAGCAGTACTTC. V usage is TRBV27 and J usage is TRBJ2-7; TRBD2 might be the D (6 bases). V dropped 6 bases and J dropped 3 bases, with 18 bases sitting between them. Germline CDR1 reads MNHEY; CDR2 reads SMNVEV (reference sequence). This CDR3 is 15 amino acids long.

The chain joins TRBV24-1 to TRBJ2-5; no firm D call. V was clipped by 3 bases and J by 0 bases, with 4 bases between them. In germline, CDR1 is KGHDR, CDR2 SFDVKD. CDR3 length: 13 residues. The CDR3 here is CATSDPNQETQYF. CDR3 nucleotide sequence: TGTGCCACCAGTGATCCAAACCAAGAGACCCAGTACTTC.

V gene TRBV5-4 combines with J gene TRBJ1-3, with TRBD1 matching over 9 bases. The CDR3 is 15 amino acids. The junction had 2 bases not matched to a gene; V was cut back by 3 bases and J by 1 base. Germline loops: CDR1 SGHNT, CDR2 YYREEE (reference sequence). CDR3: CASSSGTGSGNTIYF. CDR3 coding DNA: TGTGCCAGCAGCTCCGGGACAGGGTCTGGAAACACCATATATTTT.

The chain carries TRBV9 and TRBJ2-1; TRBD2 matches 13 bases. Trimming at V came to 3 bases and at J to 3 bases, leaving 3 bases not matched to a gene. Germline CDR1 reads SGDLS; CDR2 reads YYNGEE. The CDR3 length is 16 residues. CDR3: CASSDGLAGVYNEQFF. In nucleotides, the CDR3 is TGTGCCAGCAGCGACGGACTAGCGGGGGTCTACAATGAGCAGTTCTTC. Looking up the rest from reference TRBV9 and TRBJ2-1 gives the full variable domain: DSGVTQTPKHLITATGQRVTLRCSPRSGDLSVYWYQQSLDQGLQFLIQYYNGEERAKGNILERFSAQQFPDLHSELNLSSLELGDSALYFCASSDGLAGVYNEQFFGPGTRLTVL.

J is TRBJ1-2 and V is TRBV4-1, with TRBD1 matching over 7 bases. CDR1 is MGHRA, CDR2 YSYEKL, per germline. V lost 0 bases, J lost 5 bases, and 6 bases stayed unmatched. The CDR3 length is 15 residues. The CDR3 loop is CASSQDNRGKYGYTF. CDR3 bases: TGCGCCAGCAGCCAAGATAACAGGGGCAAGTATGGCTACACCTTC.

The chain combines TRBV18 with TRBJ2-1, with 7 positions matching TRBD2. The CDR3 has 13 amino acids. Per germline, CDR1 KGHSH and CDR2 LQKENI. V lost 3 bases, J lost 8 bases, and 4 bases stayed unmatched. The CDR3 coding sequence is TGTGCCAGCTCACCTCGACGGGGGGATGAGCAGTTCTTC. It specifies CASSPRRGDEQFF. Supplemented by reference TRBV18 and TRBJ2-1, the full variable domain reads NAGVMQNPRHLVRRRGQEARLRCSPMKGHSHVYWYRQLPEEGLKFMVYLQKENIIDESGMPKERFSAEFPKEGPSILRIQQVVRGDSAAYFCASSPRRGDEQFFGPGTRLTVL.

This CDR3 is CASSLATSSETQYF. The DNA for the CDR3 is TGTGCCAGCAGCTTAGCCACGAGTTCGGAGACCCAGTACTTC. The chain carries TRBV7-9 and TRBJ2-5; no firm D call. The CDR3 extends over 14 amino acids. V lost 0 bases to trimming and J lost 5 bases, with 10 bases between them. Germline CDR1 is SEHNR and CDR2 is FQNEAQ (reference sequence). The variable domain in full, completed from reference TRBV7-9 and TRBJ2-5, reads DTGVSQNPRHKITKRGQNVTFRCDPISEHNRLYWYRQTLGQGPEFLTYFQNEAQLEKSRLLSDRFSAERPKGSFSTLEIQRTEQGDSAMYLCASSLATSSETQYFGPGTRLLVL.

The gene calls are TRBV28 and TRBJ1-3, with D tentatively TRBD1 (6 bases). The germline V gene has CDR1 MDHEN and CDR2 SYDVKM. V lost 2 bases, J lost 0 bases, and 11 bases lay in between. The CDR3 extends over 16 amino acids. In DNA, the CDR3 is TGTGCCAGCAGTTTACACAGGGCAGACTCTGGAAACACCATATATTTT. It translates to CASSLHRADSGNTIYF.

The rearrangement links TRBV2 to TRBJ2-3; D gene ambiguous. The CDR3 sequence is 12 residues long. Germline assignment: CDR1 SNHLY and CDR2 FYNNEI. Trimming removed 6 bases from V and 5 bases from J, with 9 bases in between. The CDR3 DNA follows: TGTGCCAGCAGCCCGCCCGGAGATACGCAGTATTTT. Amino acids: CASSPPGDTQYF.

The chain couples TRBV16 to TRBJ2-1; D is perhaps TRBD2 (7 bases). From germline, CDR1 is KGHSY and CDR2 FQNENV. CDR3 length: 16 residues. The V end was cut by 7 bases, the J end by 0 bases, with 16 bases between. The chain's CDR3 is CASTSWGGRSYNEQFF. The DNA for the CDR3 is TGTGCCAGCACCTCTTGGGGGGGGCGCTCCTACAATGAGCAGTTCTTC.

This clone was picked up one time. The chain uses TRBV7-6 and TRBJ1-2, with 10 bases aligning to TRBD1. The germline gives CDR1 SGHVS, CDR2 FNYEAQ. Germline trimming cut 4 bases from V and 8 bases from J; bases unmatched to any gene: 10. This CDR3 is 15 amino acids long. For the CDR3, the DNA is TGTGCCAGCAGCTCACAAGGGACAGGGGTGGGAGGCTACACCTTC. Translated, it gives CASSSQGTGVGGYTF.

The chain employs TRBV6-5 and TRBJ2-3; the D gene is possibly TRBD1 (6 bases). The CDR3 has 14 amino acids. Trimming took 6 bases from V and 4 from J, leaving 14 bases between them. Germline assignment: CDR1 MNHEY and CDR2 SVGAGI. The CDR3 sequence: CASRRTASADTQYF. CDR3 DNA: TGTGCCAGCAGGAGGACAGCGTCGGCAGATACGCAGTATTTT.

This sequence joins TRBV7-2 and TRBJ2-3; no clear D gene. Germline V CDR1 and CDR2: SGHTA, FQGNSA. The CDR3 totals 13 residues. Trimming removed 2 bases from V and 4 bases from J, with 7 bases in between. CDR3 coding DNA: TGTGCCAGCAGCTTAAGTAGATCAGATACGCAGTATTTT. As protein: CASSLSRSDTQYF.

The CDR3, as DNA: TGTGCCAGTAGTTCTACCGGGACTAGCGTCTACAATGAGCAGTTCTTC. This sequence encodes CASSSTGTSVYNEQFF. This chain joins TRBV19 and TRBJ2-1; 10 positions agree with TRBD2. CDR1 is LNHDA, CDR2 SQIVND, per germline (reference sequence). CDR3 length: 16 amino acids. Trimming removed 5 bases from V and 3 bases from J; junction bases left unmatched: 7.

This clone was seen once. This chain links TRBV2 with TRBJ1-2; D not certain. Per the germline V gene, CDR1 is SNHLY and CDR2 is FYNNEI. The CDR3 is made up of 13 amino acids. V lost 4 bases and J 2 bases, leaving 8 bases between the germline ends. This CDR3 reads CASSAWQNYGYTF. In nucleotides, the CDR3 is TGTGCCAGCAGTGCGTGGCAGAACTATGGCTACACCTTC.

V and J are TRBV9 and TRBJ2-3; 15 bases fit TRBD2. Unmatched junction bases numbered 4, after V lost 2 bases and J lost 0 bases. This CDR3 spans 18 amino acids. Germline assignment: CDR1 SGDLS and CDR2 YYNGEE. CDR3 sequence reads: CASSVGTSGGPSTDTQYF. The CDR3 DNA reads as TGTGCCAGCAGCGTCGGGACTAGCGGGGGGCCAAGCACAGATACGCAGTATTTT.

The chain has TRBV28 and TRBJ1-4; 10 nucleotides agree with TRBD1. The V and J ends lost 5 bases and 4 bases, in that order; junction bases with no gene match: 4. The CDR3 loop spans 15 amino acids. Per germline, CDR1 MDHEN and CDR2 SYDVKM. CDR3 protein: CASSIRTGGNEKLFF. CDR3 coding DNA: TGTGCCAGCAGTATTAGGACAGGGGGTAATGAAAAACTGTTTTTT.

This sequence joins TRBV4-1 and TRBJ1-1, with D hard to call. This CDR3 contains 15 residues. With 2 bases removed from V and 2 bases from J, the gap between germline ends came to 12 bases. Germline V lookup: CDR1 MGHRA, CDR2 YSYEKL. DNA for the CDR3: TGCGCCAGCAGCCAACGGCAGCTACTAAACACTGAAGCTTTCTTT. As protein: CASSQRQLLNTEAFF.

CDR3 sequence: CATSGTGGRYEQYF. The DNA for the CDR3 is TGTGCCACCAGTGGGACAGGGGGACGCTACGAGCAGTACTTC. V and J are TRBV24-1 and TRBJ2-7, with 10 bases fitting TRBD1. The trim removed 5 bases at V and 3 bases at J, leaving 3 bases unmatched. The CDR3 totals 14 residues. CDR1 is KGHDR, CDR2 SFDVKD, per germline.

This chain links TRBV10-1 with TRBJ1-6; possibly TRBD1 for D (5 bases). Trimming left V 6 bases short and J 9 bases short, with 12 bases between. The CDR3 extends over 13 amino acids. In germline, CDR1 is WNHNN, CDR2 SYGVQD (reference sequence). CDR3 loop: CASSGDLSSPLHF. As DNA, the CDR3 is TGCGCCAGCAGCGGGGACTTGAGTTCACCCCTCCACTTT.

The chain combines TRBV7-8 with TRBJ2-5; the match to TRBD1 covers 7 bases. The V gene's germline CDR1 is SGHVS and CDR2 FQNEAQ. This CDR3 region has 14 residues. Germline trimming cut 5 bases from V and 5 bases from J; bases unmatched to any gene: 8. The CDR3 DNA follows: TGTGCCAGCAGCCATACAGGGGCCCAGGAGACCCAGTACTTC. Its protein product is CASSHTGAQETQYF.

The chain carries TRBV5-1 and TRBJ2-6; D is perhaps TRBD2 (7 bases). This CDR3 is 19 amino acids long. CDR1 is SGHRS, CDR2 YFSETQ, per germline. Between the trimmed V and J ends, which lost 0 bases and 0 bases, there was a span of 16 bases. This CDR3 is CASSLGAGGQSSGANVLTF. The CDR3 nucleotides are TGCGCCAGCAGCTTGGGCGCCGGGGGGCAGTCCTCTGGGGCCAACGTCCTGACTTTC.

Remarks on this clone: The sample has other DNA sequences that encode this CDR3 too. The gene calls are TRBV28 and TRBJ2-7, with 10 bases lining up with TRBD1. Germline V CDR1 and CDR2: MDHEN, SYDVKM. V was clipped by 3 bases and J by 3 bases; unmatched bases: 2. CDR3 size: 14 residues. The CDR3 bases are TGTGCCAGCAGTTTCCGGGACAGGGGCTACGAGCAGTACTTC. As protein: CASSFRDRGYEQYF.

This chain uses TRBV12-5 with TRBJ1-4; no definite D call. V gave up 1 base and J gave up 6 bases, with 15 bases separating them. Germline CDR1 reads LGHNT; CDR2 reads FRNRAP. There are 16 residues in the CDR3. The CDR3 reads CASGLAVGGRDEKLFF. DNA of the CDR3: TGTGCTAGTGGTTTGGCCGTGGGTGGTCGGGATGAAAAACTGTTTTTT.

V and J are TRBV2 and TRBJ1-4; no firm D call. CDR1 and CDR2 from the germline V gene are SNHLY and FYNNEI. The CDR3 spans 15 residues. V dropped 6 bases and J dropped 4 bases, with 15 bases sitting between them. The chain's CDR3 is CASRSPPGFNEKLFF. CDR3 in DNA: TGTGCCAGCAGAAGCCCCCCTGGTTTTAATGAAAAACTGTTTTTT.

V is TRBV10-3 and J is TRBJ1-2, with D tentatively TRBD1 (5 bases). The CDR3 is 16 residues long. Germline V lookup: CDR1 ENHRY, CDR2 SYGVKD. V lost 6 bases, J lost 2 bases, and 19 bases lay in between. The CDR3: CAISQTVSASNYGYTF. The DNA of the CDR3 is TGTGCCATCAGCCAGACAGTCAGTGCTTCGAACTATGGCTACACCTTC.

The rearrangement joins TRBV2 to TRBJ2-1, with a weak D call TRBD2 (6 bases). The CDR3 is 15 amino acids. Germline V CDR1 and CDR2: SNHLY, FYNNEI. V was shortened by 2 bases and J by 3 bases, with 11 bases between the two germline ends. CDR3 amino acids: CASSERAGSYNEQFF. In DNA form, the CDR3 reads TGTGCCAGCAGTGAAAGGGCGGGAAGCTACAATGAGCAGTTCTTC.

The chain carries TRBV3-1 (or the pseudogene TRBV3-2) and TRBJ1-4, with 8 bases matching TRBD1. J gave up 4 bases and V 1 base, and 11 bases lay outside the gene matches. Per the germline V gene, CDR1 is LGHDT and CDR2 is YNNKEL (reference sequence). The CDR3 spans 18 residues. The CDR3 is CASSQGQGIGLLNEKLFF. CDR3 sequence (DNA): TGTGCCAGCAGCCAAGGACAGGGGATCGGCCTCCTTAATGAAAAACTGTTTTTT.

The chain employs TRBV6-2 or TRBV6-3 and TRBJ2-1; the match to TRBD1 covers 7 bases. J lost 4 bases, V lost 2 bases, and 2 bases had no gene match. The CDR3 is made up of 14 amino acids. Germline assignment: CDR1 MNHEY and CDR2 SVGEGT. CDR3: CASSYRGPYNEQFF. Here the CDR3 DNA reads TGTGCCAGCAGTTACAGGGGGCCTTACAATGAGCAGTTCTTC.